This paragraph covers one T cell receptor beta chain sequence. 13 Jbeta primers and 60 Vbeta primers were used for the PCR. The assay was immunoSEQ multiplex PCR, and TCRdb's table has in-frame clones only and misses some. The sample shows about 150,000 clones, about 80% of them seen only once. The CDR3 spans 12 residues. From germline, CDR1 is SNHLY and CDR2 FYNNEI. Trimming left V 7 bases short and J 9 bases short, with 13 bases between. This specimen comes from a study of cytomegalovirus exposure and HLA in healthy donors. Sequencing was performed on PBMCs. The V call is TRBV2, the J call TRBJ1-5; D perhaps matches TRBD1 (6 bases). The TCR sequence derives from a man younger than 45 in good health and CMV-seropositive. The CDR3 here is CASTRGRGPQHF. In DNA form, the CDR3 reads TGTGCCAGCACCAGGGGCCGAGGGCCCCAGCATTTT.